This note documents a single TCR beta chain sequence. Sequencing was performed with immunoSEQ multiplex PCR; in TCRdb, only in-frame clones are kept and a portion is missing. The data show tens of thousands of clones, 60% to 85% seen once. This record belongs to a study of OX40 agonist ivuxolimab in advanced cancers. The CDR3 consists of 14 residues. CDR1 and CDR2 (germline): LNHNV, YYDKDF (reference sequence). V shed 6 bases and J 8 bases; nucleotides not matched to a gene: 11. This receptor was taken from an adult with an advanced solid tumor such as melanoma, head and neck, liver or kidney cancer. This sequence joins TRBV15 and TRBJ2-3; the match to TRBD2 covers 7 bases. Source: CD4+ or CD8+ T cells sorted from blood, taken in a trial of the OX40 agonist ivuxolimab. The CDR3 loop is CATRDPPSGGTQYF. DNA for the CDR3: TGTGCCACCAGAGACCCTCCCTCGGGGGGTACGCAGTATTTT.